The rows below give T cell receptor beta chains drawn from one sample of a study of blood T cell repertoires in COVID-19. Profiling relied on immunoSEQ multiplex PCR, and the TCRdb table lists in-frame clones only, not all of them. Of about 140,000 clones listed, approximately 82% were seen once; the top ten hold roughly 1.5%. Sequencing was performed on peripheral blood. All receptors come from a human donor in a cohort sampled during active COVID-19. The CDR3 runs from the conserved cysteine through the conserved F or W. D genes are given only for firm matches.

D: -; J: TRBJ2-1; V: TRBV6-5; CDR3: CASSQGLNYNEQFF
D: -; J: TRBJ2-6; V: TRBV5-1; CDR3: CASSIGHRVPGANVLTF
D: TRBD1; J: TRBJ2-7; V: TRBV7-2; CDR3: CASSLVGDRADEQYF
D: -; J: TRBJ1-1; V: TRBV28; CDR3: CASTGLGGRDTEAFF
D: -; J: TRBJ2-3; V: TRBV18; CDR3: CASSQPGQGTDTQYF
D: -; J: TRBJ1-2; V: TRBV28; CDR3: CASSSSGFGYTF
D: -; J: TRBJ1-5; V: TRBV28; CDR3: CASSLWVGNQPQHF
D: TRBD1; J: TRBJ2-7; V: TRBV27; CDR3: CASSLFWDRGTYEQYF
D: -; J: TRBJ2-3; V: TRBV11-1; CDR3: CASSLSGDTQYF
D: -; J: TRBJ2-7; V: TRBV5-6; CDR3: CASSFLSESSYEQYF
D: -; J: TRBJ2-7; V: TRBV2; CDR3: CASRGLALVGGQYF
D: -; J: TRBJ2-1; V: TRBV27; CDR3: CASSGSSTYNEQFF
D: -; J: TRBJ1-1; V: TRBV5-1; CDR3: CASSLEVTSTKAFF
D: -; J: TRBJ1-6; V: TRBV13; CDR3: CASSLFLGQGNSPLHF
D: TRBD2; J: TRBJ2-5; V: TRBV29-1; CDR3: CSAGDSGSGDETQYF
D: -; J: TRBJ1-2; V: TRBV6-5; CDR3: CASSYADYGYTF
D: -; J: TRBJ1-3; V: TRBV4-1; CDR3: CASSQEGFGNTIYF
D: -; J: TRBJ1-2; V: TRBV2; CDR3: CASSDQGVGYGYTF
D: TRBD2; J: TRBJ2-1; V: TRBV3-1/TRBV3-2; CDR3: CASSPGGAVSGNEQFF
D: -; J: TRBJ1-6; V: TRBV2; CDR3: CASSEARQDISPLHF
D: -; J: TRBJ2-4; V: TRBV5-1; CDR3: CASSMDSGLVANIQYF
D: TRBD1; J: TRBJ1-2; V: TRBV30; CDR3: CAWRSRGWGGYTF
D: -; J: TRBJ1-2; V: TRBV2; CDR3: CASRDIYGYTF
D: -; J: TRBJ1-1; V: TRBV11-2; CDR3: CASSFSPSTEAFF
D: -; J: TRBJ2-3; V: TRBV3-1/TRBV3-2; CDR3: CASSDGIQSSTDTQYF
D: TRBD1; J: TRBJ1-1; V: TRBV15; CDR3: CATSGGQGGTEAFF
D: TRBD2; J: TRBJ2-7; V: TRBV30; CDR3: CASGEREGPNF
D: TRBD1; J: TRBJ1-4; V: TRBV28; CDR3: CASSFGGTGRNEKLFF
D: -; J: TRBJ2-1; V: TRBV6-5; CDR3: CASRVDLGPYNEQFF
D: -; J: TRBJ1-1; V: TRBV5-6; CDR3: CASFPQGRDTEAFF
D: TRBD2; J: TRBJ2-7; V: TRBV19; CDR3: CASSSLAGAYEQYF
D: TRBD2; J: TRBJ2-7; V: TRBV5-1; CDR3: CASSLDSGSSYEQYF
D: -; J: TRBJ2-2; V: TRBV5-4; CDR3: CASSLDPGLSSTGELFF
D: -; J: TRBJ1-4; V: TRBV7-8; CDR3: CASSSAASNEKLFF
D: -; J: TRBJ2-5; V: TRBV18; CDR3: CASSQFGLPQETQYF
D: -; J: TRBJ1-1; V: TRBV7-9; CDR3: CASSLGGRGTEAFF
D: -; J: TRBJ1-1; V: TRBV9; CDR3: CASSPVPLDTEAFF
D: -; J: TRBJ1-1; V: TRBV29-1; CDR3: CSVGGGSDTEAFF
D: -; J: TRBJ1-2; V: TRBV18; CDR3: CASSPVPTAYGYTF
D: -; J: TRBJ2-2; V: TRBV3-1/TRBV3-2; CDR3: CASSQGSLGELFF
D: -; J: TRBJ2-5; V: TRBV6-6; CDR3: CASSYLQQETQYF
D: TRBD2; J: TRBJ2-3; V: TRBV7-2; CDR3: CASSPRTSGTDTQYF
D: TRBD2; J: TRBJ2-2; V: TRBV9; CDR3: CASSVGLAVTGELFF
D: -; J: TRBJ2-6; V: TRBV18; CDR3: CASSLRQGSSGANVLTF